This paragraph reports one TCR beta chain. Its matching antigen is unknown. TCRdb keeps only in-frame clones here, not all; method: immunoSEQ multiplex PCR. The data contain 2.5 million or so clones, over 85% of them seen just once; the ten biggest clones take up 0.14%. Per germline, CDR1 LNHNV and CDR2 YYDKDF (reference sequence). The CDR3 sequence is 14 residues long. Trimming cost V 4 bases and J 6 bases, with 15 bases left between them. The record originates from a study of shared clonotypes between healthy human individuals. Study conclusions and caveats: Only blood underwent sampling, and tissue repertoires likely differ.

The V gene is TRBV15, the J gene TRBJ1-2; D unresolved. The specimen sequenced was naive CD4+ T cells sorted from blood. Documented subset: CD45RA+ positively selected. The receptor's source is a man aged 18 to 29 in good health. The CDR3 DNA follows: TGTGCCACCAGCACGGGGAAGGGCATTCATGGCTACACCTTC. Residues: CATSTGKGIHGYTF. Complete variable domain (other parts from reference TRBV15 and TRBJ1-2): DAMVIQNPRYQVTQFGKPVTLSCSQTLNHNVMYWYQQKSSQAPKLLFHYYDKDFNNEADTPDNFQSRRPNTSFCFLDIRSPGLGDTAMYLCATSTGKGIHGYTFGSGTRLTVV.